Listed below are T cell receptor beta chains from one sample, sequenced in a study of vaccination effects on CD4 cells after COVID-19. No cognate antigen is known for these TCRs. The table came from immunoSEQ multiplex PCR; TCRdb's copy has only in-frame clones and leaves some out. Of about 28,000 clones in the sample, around 79% are singletons; the top ten hold 10%. Sequencing was performed on CD4+ T cells from PBMCs cultured with HCoV-NL63 spike peptides, taken after COVID-19 vaccination. All receptors come from a human donor who received a COVID-19 vaccine. Each CDR3 is given with its conserved first and last residue. The D gene is left open where the match is weak. The size entry is marked missing in some rows and otherwise reads once, few, many or a size class.

clone_size: -
d_call: -
j_call: TRBJ2-1
v_call: TRBV6-1
cdr3_aa: CASSEAGGYNEQFF
cdr3_nt: TGTGCCAGCAGTGAAGCTGGCGGGTACAATGAGCAGTTCTTC

clone_size: -
d_call: -
j_call: TRBJ2-7
v_call: TRBV20-1
cdr3_aa: CSASGGLDEQYF
cdr3_nt: TGCAGTGCTAGTGGCGGTCTTGACGAGCAGTACTTC

clone_size: few
d_call: -
j_call: TRBJ2-7
v_call: TRBV2
cdr3_aa: CASSGQVPYEQYF
cdr3_nt: TGTGCCAGCAGTGGACAGGTACCCTACGAGCAGTACTTC

clone_size: -
d_call: TRBD1
j_call: TRBJ1-1
v_call: TRBV7-8
cdr3_aa: CASSLARTGGTEAFF
cdr3_nt: TGTGCCAGCAGCTTAGCACGGACAGGTGGCACTGAAGCTTTCTTT

clone_size: -
d_call: -
j_call: TRBJ1-3
v_call: TRBV14
cdr3_aa: CASSRSSGESFGNTIYF
cdr3_nt: TGTGCCAGCAGCCGTTCGTCAGGGGAATCGTTTGGAAACACCATATATTTT

clone_size: few
d_call: TRBD1
j_call: TRBJ2-2
v_call: TRBV18
cdr3_aa: CASSPVGQMTGELFF
cdr3_nt: TGTGCCAGCTCACCAGTGGGACAGATGACCGGGGAGCTGTTTTTT

clone_size: -
d_call: -
j_call: TRBJ2-5
v_call: TRBV5-8
cdr3_aa: CASSLSPTYQETQYF
cdr3_nt: TGTGCCAGCAGCTTGAGCCCCACGTACCAAGAGACCCAGTACTTC

clone_size: few
d_call: TRBD1
j_call: TRBJ2-2
v_call: TRBV10-1
cdr3_aa: CASRKGQGDLGTGELFF
cdr3_nt: TGCGCCAGCAGAAAGGGGCAGGGGGATTTGGGCACCGGGGAGCTGTTTTTT

clone_size: few
d_call: -
j_call: TRBJ2-1
v_call: TRBV12-5
cdr3_aa: CASGLGRQSEQFF
cdr3_nt: TGTGCTAGTGGTTTGGGGCGACAGAGTGAGCAGTTCTTC

clone_size: -
d_call: -
j_call: TRBJ2-3
v_call: TRBV4-1
cdr3_aa: CASSQDSRDTQYF
cdr3_nt: TGCGCCAGCAGCCAAGATTCACGGGATACGCAGTATTTT

clone_size: once
d_call: -
j_call: TRBJ2-5
v_call: TRBV2
cdr3_aa: CASSEDAIQETQYF
cdr3_nt: TGTGCCAGCAGTGAAGATGCGATTCAAGAGACCCAGTACTTC

clone_size: -
d_call: -
j_call: TRBJ1-1
v_call: TRBV2
cdr3_aa: CASSAGNTEAFF
cdr3_nt: TGTGCCAGCAGTGCCGGGAACACTGAAGCTTTCTTT

clone_size: -
d_call: TRBD2
j_call: TRBJ2-3
v_call: TRBV25-1
cdr3_aa: CASSERLAADTQYF
cdr3_nt: TGTGCCAGCAGTGAACGACTAGCGGCAGATACGCAGTATTTT

clone_size: -
d_call: -
j_call: TRBJ2-1
v_call: TRBV6-5
cdr3_aa: CASSYGVRSNEQFF
cdr3_nt: TGTGCCAGCAGTTACGGTGTGCGGTCCAATGAGCAGTTCTTC

clone_size: -
d_call: -
j_call: TRBJ1-2
v_call: TRBV19
cdr3_aa: CASSIGRGPYGYTF
cdr3_nt: TGTGCCAGTAGTATAGGCCGGGGCCCCTATGGCTACACCTTC

clone_size: few
d_call: TRBD1
j_call: TRBJ2-1
v_call: TRBV6-1
cdr3_aa: CASSETTGSAYNEQFF
cdr3_nt: TGTGCCAGCAGTGAGACGACAGGGAGCGCCTACAATGAGCAGTTCTTC

clone_size: few
d_call: -
j_call: TRBJ1-2
v_call: TRBV7-2
cdr3_aa: CASSLDGAAGYGYTF
cdr3_nt: TGTGCCAGCAGCTTAGACGGAGCCGCAGGCTATGGCTACACCTTC

clone_size: -
d_call: -
j_call: TRBJ2-5
v_call: TRBV5-1
cdr3_aa: CASTSGSKEETQYF
cdr3_nt: TGCGCCAGCACGTCGGGGAGTAAGGAGGAGACCCAGTACTTC

clone_size: -
d_call: -
j_call: TRBJ1-1
v_call: TRBV5-1
cdr3_aa: CASSLDPGGTEAFF
cdr3_nt: TGCGCCAGCAGCTTGGACCCGGGAGGGACTGAAGCTTTCTTT

clone_size: few
d_call: -
j_call: TRBJ2-2
v_call: TRBV18
cdr3_aa: CASSPGVQNTGELFF
cdr3_nt: TGTGCCAGCTCACCAGGGGTTCAAAACACCGGGGAGCTGTTTTTT

clone_size: -
d_call: TRBD1
j_call: TRBJ2-7
v_call: TRBV6-5
cdr3_aa: CASRSNRGAYEQYF
cdr3_nt: TGTGCCAGCAGAAGTAACAGGGGAGCCTACGAGCAGTACTTC

clone_size: -
d_call: -
j_call: TRBJ1-6
v_call: TRBV5-5
cdr3_aa: CASSPRRGNSPLHF
cdr3_nt: TGTGCCAGCAGCCCAAGACGTGGTAATTCACCCCTCCACTTT

clone_size: -
d_call: -
j_call: TRBJ2-5
v_call: TRBV18
cdr3_aa: CASSPLGETQYF
cdr3_nt: TGTGCCAGCTCCCCCCTAGGGGAGACCCAGTACTTC

clone_size: once
d_call: -
j_call: TRBJ2-7
v_call: TRBV19
cdr3_aa: CASSITRQSYEQYF
cdr3_nt: TGTGCCAGTAGTATAACGAGACAGTCCTACGAGCAGTACTTC

clone_size: -
d_call: -
j_call: TRBJ2-3
v_call: TRBV5-1
cdr3_aa: CASSLDTGAQYF
cdr3_nt: TGCGCCAGCAGCTTGGACACGGGTGCGCAGTATTTT

clone_size: -
d_call: -
j_call: TRBJ1-2
v_call: TRBV18
cdr3_aa: CASSPGTDNYGYTF
cdr3_nt: TGTGCCAGCTCACCCGGGACGGACAACTATGGCTACACCTTC

clone_size: once
d_call: TRBD2
j_call: TRBJ2-5
v_call: TRBV19
cdr3_aa: CASSWQGGETQYF
cdr3_nt: TGTGCCAGTAGTTGGCAGGGAGGGGAGACCCAGTACTTC

clone_size: -
d_call: -
j_call: TRBJ2-3
v_call: TRBV6-5
cdr3_aa: CAIRASPPTDTQYF
cdr3_nt: TGTGCGATCAGAGCTAGCCCACCCACAGATACGCAGTATTTT

clone_size: -
d_call: -
j_call: TRBJ1-3
v_call: TRBV18
cdr3_aa: CASSPGAAFSGNTIYF
cdr3_nt: TGTGCCAGCTCACCAGGAGCCGCCTTCTCTGGAAACACCATATATTTT

clone_size: -
d_call: TRBD2
j_call: TRBJ2-7
v_call: TRBV14
cdr3_aa: CASSQVGGTIGDF
cdr3_nt: TGTGCCAGCAGCCAAGTCGGCGGGACTATCGGCGACTTC